A single sample gave rise to the 14 T cell receptor beta chains below, sequenced in a study of radiotherapy plus CTLA-4 blockade in lung cancer. Assay used: immunoSEQ multiplex PCR; TCRdb lists only in-frame clones, some missing. The sample lists 80,000 to 100,000 clones; roughly 80% were seen once. The sample here was peripheral blood, taken from a patient treated with radiotherapy plus ipilimumab. These receptors all come from a human donor with non-small cell lung cancer who had a partial response to radiotherapy plus ipilimumab.

The chain carries TRBV6-1 and TRBJ2-2, with D possibly being TRBD2 (6 bases). CDR1 is MNHNS and CDR2 is SASEGT in the germline V gene. Trimming removed 2 bases from V and 7 bases from J, with 8 bases in between. CDR3 size: 13 residues. The CDR3 DNA reads as TGTGCCAGCAGTGAATTCGGGGGCGGGGAGCTGTTTTTT. It translates to CASSEFGGGELFF.

This sequence joins TRBV11-2 and TRBJ2-2, with TRBD2 identical over 7 bases. Trimming took 3 bases from V and 1 from J; bases not matched to a gene: 5. The CDR3 spans 16 residues. Germline lookup yields CDR1 SGHAT and CDR2 FQNNGV. The CDR3 DNA reads TGTGCCAGCAGCTTCCCGCCGGGAGGGAACACCGGGGAGCTGTTTTTT. Translating gives CASSFPPGGNTGELFF.

V and J are TRBV6-1 and TRBJ2-7; no clear D gene. This CDR3 has 14 amino acids. Trimming removed 5 bases from V and 2 bases from J, with 13 bases in between. Looked up from germline, CDR1 is MNHNS and CDR2 is SASEGT. In DNA form, the CDR3 reads TGTGCCAGCAGTCGGAGCGAGAACACCTACGAGCAGTACTTC. It specifies CASSRSENTYEQYF.

The genes are TRBV6-5 and TRBJ2-7; D gene unclear. The germline gives CDR1 MNHEY, CDR2 SVGAGI. The germline V and J ends were trimmed by 2 bases and 2 bases, with 4 bases remaining between them. There are 12 residues in the CDR3. The chain's CDR3 is CASSYTAYEQYF. In DNA form, the CDR3 reads TGTGCCAGCAGTTACACAGCCTACGAGCAGTACTTC.

The chain combines TRBV5-4 with TRBJ2-7; 11 bases align to TRBD2. Trimming took 4 bases from V and 0 from J; bases not matched to a gene: 6. CDR1 and CDR2 (germline): SGHNT, YYREEE (reference sequence). This CDR3 has 16 amino acids. This CDR3 reads CASSPRTSGYSYEQYF. CDR3 coding DNA: TGTGCCAGCAGCCCGCGGACTAGCGGGTACTCCTACGAGCAGTACTTC.

The chain uses TRBV4-1 and TRBJ2-7; the match to TRBD1 covers 8 bases. Germline CDR1 MGHRA, CDR2 YSYEKL. The CDR3 is made up of 13 amino acids. V lost 3 bases and J lost 4; bases outside the gene matches: 2. CDR3 nucleotide sequence: TGCGCCAGCAGCCAGACAGGGGTTTACGAGCAGTACTTC. It is translated as CASSQTGVYEQYF.

The gene calls are TRBV30 and TRBJ2-5; 13 bases agree with TRBD2. Germline CDR1 is GTSNPN and CDR2 is SVGIG (reference sequence). Trimming took 8 bases from V and 7 from J; bases not matched to a gene: 4. CDR3 length: 12 amino acids. The CDR3 region is CAGRLAGGTQYF. The CDR3 nucleotides read TGTGCCGGGCGACTAGCGGGAGGGACCCAGTACTTC. The complete variable domain, with remaining parts taken from reference TRBV30 and TRBJ2-5, reads SQTIHQWPATLVQPVGSPLSLECTVEGTSNPNLYWYRQAAGRGLQLLFYSVGIGQISSEVPQNLSASRPQDRQFILSSKKLLLSDSGFYLCAGRLAGGTQYFGPGTRLLVL.

The V call is TRBV28, the J call TRBJ1-3; D gene ambiguous. CDR3 size: 12 residues. The ends were cut back, 10 bases at V and 3 bases at J, with 10 bases in the middle. Looked up from germline, CDR1 is MDHEN and CDR2 is SYDVKM. In DNA, the CDR3 is TGTGCCACCCGAACGGGTGGAAACACCATATATTTT. This sequence encodes CATRTGGNTIYF. Full variable domain (outside the CDR3, taken from reference TRBV28 and TRBJ1-3): DVKVTQSSRYLVKRTGEKVFLECVQDMDHENMFWYRQDPGLGLRLIYFSYDVKMKEKGDIPEGYSVSREKKERFSLILESASTNQTSMYLCATRTGGNTIYFGEGSWLTVV.

The chain employs TRBV28 and TRBJ1-5; a possible D gene is TRBD1 (6 bases). Germline V CDR1 and CDR2: MDHEN, SYDVKM. The CDR3 extends over 14 amino acids. Trimming removed 8 bases from V and 1 base from J, with 12 bases in between. CDR3 amino acids: CASVEGVSNQPQHF. For the CDR3, the DNA is TGTGCCAGCGTCGAGGGGGTAAGCAATCAGCCCCAGCATTTT.

The chain carries TRBV20-1 and TRBJ2-1; D gene uncertain. The CDR3 covers 11 residues. With 0 bases removed from V and 9 bases from J, the gap between germline ends came to 6 bases. Germline V gene data show CDR1 as DFQATT and CDR2 as SNEGSKA (reference sequence). CDR3 protein: CSARDLGEQFF. CDR3 DNA: TGCAGTGCTAGAGATCTCGGTGAGCAGTTCTTC.

This chain connects TRBV4-1 to TRBJ2-3, with 9 bases fitting TRBD2. Germline CDR1 reads MGHRA; CDR2 reads YSYEKL. The CDR3 sequence is 15 residues long. The V gene end was trimmed by 6 bases and the J gene end by 6 bases; junction bases not matched to a gene: 10. CDR3 DNA: TGCGCCAGCAGAGAGCCGCGGGAGGGAGGGGATACGCAGTATTTT. Amino acid sequence: CASREPREGGDTQYF.

CDR3 loop: CASSVWDYTYNEQFF. The CDR3 region has the DNA TGTGCCAGCAGCGTTTGGGACTATACATACAATGAGCAGTTCTTC. V is TRBV9 and J is TRBJ2-1, with 7 nucleotides matching TRBD2. CDR3 length equals 15 residues. J was trimmed by 4 bases and V by 2 bases; bases with no gene match: 6. Germline V lookup: CDR1 SGDLS, CDR2 YYNGEE.

V and J are TRBV4-2 and TRBJ2-5; D is undetermined. Per the germline V gene, CDR1 is LGHNA and CDR2 is YNFKEQ. The length of the CDR3 is 15 residues. V lost 4 bases and J lost 2, with 14 bases in between. The chain's CDR3 is CASSRGIAGQETQYF. Written as DNA, the CDR3 is TGTGCCAGCAGCCGAGGTATAGCTGGGCAAGAGACCCAGTACTTC.

The gene calls are TRBV6-5 and TRBJ1-2, with D possibly matching TRBD1 (6 bases). The germline V and J ends were trimmed by 5 bases and 2 bases, with 9 bases remaining between them. This CDR3 region has 13 residues. In germline, CDR1 is MNHEY, CDR2 SVGAGI. The CDR3 bases are TGTGCCAGCAGTGAACAGGGAAACTATGGCTACACCTTC. Its protein is CASSEQGNYGYTF.